These 16 T cell receptor beta chains share one sample of origin, sequenced in a study of blood T cell repertoires in COVID-19. The repertoire was sequenced with immunoSEQ multiplex PCR; TCRdb's copy has only in-frame clones and lacks some. The data show some 490,000 clones, approximately 85% seen once. Sequences were obtained from peripheral blood. These receptors were taken from a human donor in a cohort sampled during active COVID-19.

This clone was recorded a few times. The gene calls are TRBV6-5 and TRBJ1-1, with 9 positions matching TRBD1. The CDR3 is 15 residues long. The V gene end was trimmed by 0 bases and the J gene end by 6 bases; junction bases not matched to a gene: 5. Germline V gives CDR1 MNHEY, CDR2 SVGAGI. In DNA form, the CDR3 reads TGTGCCAGCAGTTACTCCGGACAGGGGTGGTCTGAAGCTTTCTTT. Translated, it gives CASSYSGQGWSEAFF.

The count of this clone is one. This rearrangement joins TRBV5-4 to TRBJ1-4, with 7 bases aligning to TRBD1. With V trimmed by 3 bases and J by 8 bases, 13 bases remained unmatched. This CDR3 contains 16 residues. Germline loops: CDR1 SGHNT, CDR2 YYREEE (reference sequence). CDR3 in amino acids: CASSSNRDRGGEKLFF. CDR3 nucleotides: TGTGCCAGCAGCTCCAACCGGGACAGAGGAGGAGAAAAACTGTTTTTT.

The V call is TRBV3-1 (or the pseudogene TRBV3-2), the J call TRBJ2-5, with 14 bases lining up with TRBD2. The trim removed 3 bases at V and 6 bases at J, leaving 3 bases unmatched. This CDR3 is built from 15 residues. The germline gives CDR1 LGHDT, CDR2 YNNKEL (reference sequence). CDR3 amino acids: CASSQWTSGRKTQYF. CDR3 sequence (DNA): TGTGCCAGCAGCCAGTGGACTAGCGGGAGGAAGACCCAGTACTTC.

The V call is TRBV7-9, the J call TRBJ1-6; 12 bases match TRBD1. The trim removed 0 bases at V and 10 bases at J, leaving 10 bases unmatched. The germline V gene has CDR1 SEHNR and CDR2 FQNEAQ (reference sequence). This CDR3 is 18 amino acids long. The DNA of the CDR3 is TGTGCCAGCAGCTTAGCCGGGACAGGGGGCGTCGGAGGATCACCCCTCCACTTT. It is translated as CASSLAGTGGVGGSPLHF.

V gene TRBV4-3 combines with J gene TRBJ2-6; D unresolved. Trimming cost V 5 bases and J 2 bases, with 19 bases left between them. CDR3 length: 18 amino acids. Germline V gives CDR1 LGHNA, CDR2 YSLEER. This CDR3 is CASSKSTGVLTGANVLTF. CDR3 in DNA: TGCGCCAGCAGCAAGAGCACCGGAGTCCTCACTGGGGCCAACGTCCTGACTTTC.

The DNA for the CDR3 is TGTGCCAGCAGCGTAGTAGCAGGGGCGGGTAATGAAAAACTGTTTTTT. Its translation is CASSVVAGAGNEKLFF. The chain couples TRBV9 to TRBJ1-4; a weak D match, TRBD1 (6 bases). CDR1 SGDLS and CDR2 YYNGEE come from the germline V gene. V shed 0 bases and J shed 4 bases, with 13 bases lying between them. The CDR3 contains 16 residues.

The chain carries TRBV18 and TRBJ1-2; possibly TRBD1 for D (5 bases). CDR3 length equals 13 residues. Germline V lookup: CDR1 KGHSH, CDR2 LQKENI. Trimming left V 3 bases short and J 6 bases short, with 11 bases between. CDR3 in DNA: TGTGCCAGCTCACCGACAGTACTAAATGGCTACACCTTC. Its protein product is CASSPTVLNGYTF.

The genes are TRBV27 and TRBJ2-1; D gene uncertain. The CDR3 has 11 residues. Trimming removed 4 bases from V and 5 bases from J, with 3 bases in between. The germline gives CDR1 MNHEY, CDR2 SMNVEV (reference sequence). CDR3 nucleotides: TGTGCCAGCAGTTCAGACAATGAGCAGTTCTTC. The encoded protein is CASSSDNEQFF.

This rearrangement joins TRBV27 to TRBJ2-1; D remains ambiguous. V was pared by 3 bases and J by 4 bases, with 7 bases between. This CDR3 contains 13 residues. The germline CDR1 and CDR2 sequences are MNHEY and SMNVEV (reference sequence). CDR3 region: CASSLLRYNEQFF. The CDR3 nucleotides read TGTGCCAGCAGTTTGCTACGGTACAATGAGCAGTTCTTC.

For this clone: The same CDR3 is also encoded by other DNA sequences in this sample. V and J are TRBV18 and TRBJ1-1; D is ambiguous. The ends were cut back, 1 base at V and 1 base at J, with 10 bases in the middle. CDR3 length: 15 amino acids. CDR1 and CDR2 from the germline V gene are KGHSH and LQKENI. CDR3 DNA sequence: TGTGCCAGCTCACCACGGAGGGCCGGGAACACTGAAGCTTTCTTT. Translated, it gives CASSPRRAGNTEAFF.

In the case of this clone: Other DNA sequences of this sample code for an identical CDR3. The genes are TRBV6-1 and TRBJ2-3, with 11 bases that match TRBD2. The junction had 2 bases not matched to a gene; V was cut back by 2 bases and J by 1 base. The germline V gene has CDR1 MNHNS and CDR2 SASEGT. The CDR3 spans 16 residues. The chain's CDR3 is CASSETTSGGTDTQYF. CDR3 nucleotide sequence: TGTGCCAGCAGTGAAACGACTAGCGGGGGCACAGATACGCAGTATTTT.

The chain joins TRBV28 to TRBJ2-2; 9 bases match TRBD2. The J segment lost 2 bases and the V segment lost 6 bases, leaving 10 bases of the junction unmatched. Per germline, CDR1 MDHEN and CDR2 SYDVKM. There are 17 residues in the CDR3. CDR3 sequence: CASRLWGLAGNTGELFF. In DNA, the CDR3 is TGTGCCAGCAGACTCTGGGGGCTAGCGGGAAACACCGGGGAGCTGTTTTTT. Together with reference TRBV28 and TRBJ2-2, the CDR3 gives the full variable domain: DVKVTQSSRYLVKRTGEKVFLECVQDMDHENMFWYRQDPGLGLRLIYFSYDVKMKEKGDIPEGYSVSREKKERFSLILESASTNQTSMYLCASRLWGLAGNTGELFFGEGSRLTVL.

This chain joins TRBV19 and TRBJ2-1; D gene ambiguous. V gave up 3 bases and J gave up 0 bases, with 12 bases separating them. Germline V CDR1 and CDR2: LNHDA, SQIVND (reference sequence). The length of the CDR3 is 16 residues. The CDR3 nucleotides read TGTGCCAGTAGTATGGTGATGGTGAGCTCCTACAATGAGCAGTTCTTC. Amino acids: CASSMVMVSSYNEQFF.

The rearrangement uses TRBV24-1 and TRBJ2-3; no clear D. There are 14 residues in the CDR3. Trimming took 5 bases from V and 5 from J, leaving 13 bases between them. Looked up from germline, CDR1 is KGHDR and CDR2 is SFDVKD. The DNA for the CDR3 is TGTGCCACCAGTGGCGAGGCCAACTTAGATACGCAGTATTTT. Residues: CATSGEANLDTQYF.

This clone turned up a few times. The rearrangement uses TRBV5-4 and TRBJ1-3; 8 nucleotides align to TRBD1. Unmatched junction bases numbered 9, after V lost 7 bases and J lost 0 bases. Per germline, CDR1 SGHNT and CDR2 YYREEE (reference sequence). This CDR3 has 16 amino acids. For the CDR3, the DNA is TGTGCCAGCGGGACAGGCCCTCCTAGCTCTGGAAACACCATATATTTT. Translated, it gives CASGTGPPSSGNTIYF.

The J gene is TRBJ1-2, the V gene TRBV16; tentative D call: TRBD1 (5 bases). The germline V and J ends were trimmed by 0 bases and 2 bases, with 7 bases remaining between them. Looked up from germline, CDR1 is KGHSY and CDR2 is FQNENV. The CDR3 sequence is 14 residues long. CDR3 loop: CASSQSRDNYGYTF. CDR3 nucleotide sequence: TGTGCCAGCAGCCAATCGCGGGACAACTATGGCTACACCTTC.